The 31 T cell receptor beta chains below were found in one sample sequenced in a study of siplizumab effects on memory and regulatory T cells. Clones were sequenced by immunoSEQ multiplex PCR, and TCRdb holds only the in-frame ones, with some missing. This table has 26,000 or so clones, approximately 82% appearing once. Sequencing used memory CD4+ T cells sorted from blood. These receptors were taken from a human donor in good health.

This clone has just a few counts. The chain couples TRBV6-5 to TRBJ2-3; tentatively, D is TRBD1 or TRBD2 (5 bases each). Trimming removed 6 bases from V and 1 base from J, with 8 bases in between. This CDR3 has 13 residues. Germline V lookup: CDR1 MNHEY, CDR2 SVGAGI. CDR3 protein: CASRRGRTDTQYF. DNA of the CDR3: TGTGCCAGCAGACGGGGACGCACAGATACGCAGTATTTT.

J is TRBJ1-2 and V is TRBV7-8; 9 bases align to TRBD1. J was trimmed by 13 bases and V by 6 bases; bases with no gene match: 15. Germline CDR1 reads SGHVS; CDR2 reads FQNEAQ. The CDR3 consists of 14 residues. The CDR3 DNA sequence: TGTGCCAGCAGAGACCACCGGGACAGGGCGTCTCCCACCTTC. Translating gives CASRDHRDRASPTF.

CDR3 protein: CSATTNYGYTF. The DNA of the CDR3 is TGCAGCGCCACTACTAACTATGGCTACACCTTC. The gene calls are TRBV29-1 and TRBJ1-2, with no clear D. V dropped 7 bases and J dropped 0 bases, with 6 bases sitting between them. Germline V gene lookup returns CDR1 SQVTM and CDR2 ANQGSEA. The CDR3 extends over 11 amino acids. The variable domain in full, with the rest retrieved from reference TRBV29-1 and TRBJ1-2, is SAVISQKPSRDICQRGTSLTIQCQVDSQVTMMFWYRQQPGQSLTLIATANQGSEATYESGFVIDKFPISRPNLTFSTLTVSNMSPEDSSIYLCSATTNYGYTFGSGTRLTVV.

This chain uses TRBV4-1 with TRBJ1-3, with a possible D match to TRBD1 (6 bases). V lost 2 bases, J lost 2 bases, and 16 bases lay in between. The CDR3 consists of 17 residues. CDR1 and CDR2 (germline): MGHRA, YSYEKL. CDR3 DNA: TGCGCCAGCAGCCAACCGGGACAATCTTACGCTGGAAACACCATATATTTT. The encoded protein is CASSQPGQSYAGNTIYF.

This sequence joins TRBV27 and TRBJ1-3; 7 bases align to TRBD1. The germline CDR1 and CDR2 sequences are MNHEY and SMNVEV (reference sequence). The CDR3 extends over 15 amino acids. V lost 6 bases to trimming and J lost 3 bases; unmatched junction nucleotides: 8. The CDR3, as DNA: TGTGCCAGCAGCCGACAGGGCTTAGGTGGAAACACCATATATTTT. Amino acids: CASSRQGLGGNTIYF.

The V gene is TRBV15, the J gene TRBJ1-4; D not certain. The CDR3 runs to 13 residues. Trimming removed 5 bases at V and 6 bases at J, with 10 bases between. Germline CDR1 is LNHNV and CDR2 is YYDKDF (reference sequence). The CDR3 reads CATSPMRDEKLFF. CDR3 coding DNA: TGTGCCACCAGCCCCATGAGGGATGAAAAACTGTTTTTT.

This sequence joins TRBV2 and TRBJ2-7; a weak D match, TRBD2 (5 bases). With 4 bases removed from V and 4 bases from J, the gap between germline ends came to 5 bases. Germline V lookup: CDR1 SNHLY, CDR2 FYNNEI. The CDR3 extends over 11 amino acids. The CDR3 DNA follows: TGTGCCAGCAGTGGGGAGTACGAGCAGTACTTC. Its protein is CASSGEYEQYF.

The chain links TRBV30 to TRBJ2-5; D possibly corresponds to TRBD1 (5 bases). Trimming stripped 4 bases from V and 5 bases from J, with 14 bases between. CDR1 GTSNPN and CDR2 SVGIG come from the germline V gene (reference sequence). This CDR3 has 13 residues. The CDR3 DNA is TGTGCCTGGACCACCTGGGGCGGCGAGACCCAGTACTTC. Encoded protein: CAWTTWGGETQYF.

V gene TRBV6-4 combines with J gene TRBJ2-3, with 13 bases aligning to TRBD2. This CDR3 spans 19 amino acids. With 5 bases clipped from V and 0 bases from J, the junction kept 11 bases outside the gene matches. CDR1 and CDR2 (germline): MRHNA, SNTAGT. This chain's CDR3 is CASSQPLTSGGRSTDTQYF. DNA of the CDR3: TGTGCCAGCAGTCAACCCCTGACTAGCGGGGGGCGAAGCACAGATACGCAGTATTTT.

The chain employs TRBV25-1 and TRBJ2-3, with 11 bases identical to TRBD2. Germline CDR1 and CDR2: MGHDK and SYGVNS. Trimming removed 6 bases from V and 0 bases from J; junction bases left unmatched: 8. This CDR3 region has 17 residues. CDR3 in amino acids: CASSRETSGASTDTQYF. In nucleotides, the CDR3 is TGTGCCAGCAGCAGGGAGACTAGCGGGGCTAGCACAGATACGCAGTATTTT.

This clone is a singleton in its sample. The V and J genes are TRBV18 and TRBJ1-1; 8 nucleotides line up with TRBD1. In germline, CDR1 is KGHSH, CDR2 LQKENI. CDR3 length: 15 residues. The junction had 7 bases not matched to a gene; V was cut back by 3 bases and J by 4 bases. CDR3 residues: CASSPRLTGGTEAFF. CDR3 DNA sequence: TGTGCCAGCTCACCTAGACTCACAGGGGGCACTGAAGCTTTCTTT.

By frequency in the sample, this clone is medium-sized. The same CDR3 also results from other DNA sequences found in this sample. V gene TRBV14 combines with J gene TRBJ2-7, with 10 nucleotides matching TRBD2. Germline assignment: CDR1 SGHDN and CDR2 FVKESK. The CDR3 covers 15 residues. V was clipped by 0 bases and J by 6 bases; unmatched bases: 5. DNA of the CDR3: TGTGCCAGCAGCCAAGATACTAGCGGGATGGGCGAGCAGTACTTC. Translation: CASSQDTSGMGEQYF.

This chain uses TRBV27 with TRBJ1-2, with no clear D. Germline V gene sequence: CDR1 MNHEY, CDR2 SMNVEV (reference sequence). V lost 0 bases and J lost 7, with 3 bases in between. This CDR3 contains 11 residues. CDR3 region: CASSLSAGYTF. DNA of the CDR3: TGTGCCAGCAGTTTATCAGCTGGCTACACCTTC.

In its sample, this clone was seen a few times. The J gene is TRBJ1-5, the V gene TRBV28; D call uncertain. The CDR3 runs 16 residues. Germline assignment: CDR1 MDHEN and CDR2 SYDVKM. The V and J ends lost 5 bases and 7 bases respectively, with 21 bases between them. CDR3 region: CASSPPPGALGQPQHF. In DNA, the CDR3 is TGTGCCAGCAGTCCCCCGCCCGGTGCCCTAGGGCAGCCCCAGCATTTT.

This clone was found a few times. The chain is built from TRBV29-1 and TRBJ2-3, with 9 bases fitting TRBD2. Germline V gene sequence: CDR1 SQVTM, CDR2 ANQGSEA. V lost 8 bases and J lost 7; bases outside the gene matches: 19. The CDR3 is 16 residues long. CDR3 in amino acids: CSPWRREGQFTYTQYF. CDR3 nucleotides: TGCAGCCCCTGGCGGCGGGAGGGCCAGTTTACGTATACGCAGTATTTT.

The gene calls are TRBV7-9 and TRBJ1-3; D gene ambiguous. CDR3 length: 15 residues. The germline CDR1 and CDR2 sequences are SEHNR and FQNEAQ (reference sequence). V lost 0 bases to trimming and J lost 0 bases, with 6 bases between them. CDR3 sequence (DNA): TGTGCCAGCAGCTTAGCGAGGGACTCTGGAAACACCATATATTTT. It specifies CASSLARDSGNTIYF.

This CDR3 is CASATGGGEAFF. The CDR3 bases are TGTGCCAGCGCGACAGGGGGAGGTGAAGCTTTCTTT. The chain has TRBV2 and TRBJ1-1; 9 nucleotides agree with TRBD1. This CDR3 spans 12 amino acids. Germline V CDR1 and CDR2: SNHLY, FYNNEI. V lost 8 bases, J lost 7 bases, and 5 bases stayed unmatched.

This rearrangement joins TRBV25-1 to TRBJ2-1; D is ambiguous. There are 13 residues in the CDR3. V lost 7 bases and J lost 7, with 14 bases in between. In germline, CDR1 is MGHDK, CDR2 SYGVNS. CDR3 bases: TGTGCCAGCAAGAGTAGATCTGATAATGAGCAGTTCTTC. Translating gives CASKSRSDNEQFF.

The chain has TRBV27 and TRBJ2-5, with TRBD2 matching 13 bases. CDR1 and CDR2 from the germline V gene are MNHEY and SMNVEV (reference sequence). The V segment lost 5 bases and the J segment 2 bases; nucleotides outside the gene matches: 8. The CDR3 runs 17 residues. CDR3 nucleotide sequence: TGTGCCAGCAGTCGATCACTAGCGGGAGGGAGACAAGAGACCCAGTACTTC. Its protein product is CASSRSLAGGRQETQYF.

This rearrangement joins TRBV27 to TRBJ2-7; 10 bases agree with TRBD2. CDR3 size: 15 residues. Germline V gene lookup returns CDR1 MNHEY and CDR2 SMNVEV (reference sequence). With 5 bases clipped from V and 2 bases from J, the junction kept 6 bases outside the gene matches. The CDR3 sequence is CASSPTSGNTYEQYF. CDR3 coding DNA: TGTGCCAGCAGTCCCACTAGCGGGAATACCTACGAGCAGTACTTC.

The genes are TRBV7-2 and TRBJ2-7; either TRBD1 or TRBD2 may supply D (6 bases each). This CDR3 spans 16 amino acids. The V end lost 5 bases, the J end lost 2 bases, and 19 bases lay between the germline ends. Germline V gene lookup returns CDR1 SGHTA and CDR2 FQGNSA. The CDR3 nucleotides read TGTGCCAGCAGCCCAGGGGCTAGCGCAAACGCCTACGAGCAGTACTTC. Encoded protein: CASSPGASANAYEQYF.

The V call is TRBV28, the J call TRBJ1-5; D is unclear. The CDR3 is 16 residues long. Trimming took 4 bases from V and 4 from J, leaving 17 bases between them. CDR1 and CDR2 (germline): MDHEN, SYDVKM. In DNA, the CDR3 is TGTGCCAGCAGTTCTTTGGTCGGGTTTGGGAATCAGCCCCAGCATTTT. Amino acid sequence: CASSSLVGFGNQPQHF.

The gene calls are TRBV28 and TRBJ1-5; D is undetermined. The germline V and J ends were trimmed by 7 bases and 0 bases, with 10 bases remaining between them. The CDR3 is 14 amino acids. Germline V gives CDR1 MDHEN, CDR2 SYDVKM. The CDR3 is CASTPGSSNQPQHF. Written as DNA, the CDR3 is TGTGCCAGCACCCCGGGGTCTAGCAATCAGCCCCAGCATTTT.

The chain uses TRBV5-1 and TRBJ2-2, with 8 bases lining up with TRBD2. Unmatched junction bases numbered 4, after V lost 3 bases and J lost 0 bases. This CDR3 region has 16 residues. Germline V gives CDR1 SGHRS, CDR2 YFSETQ. The CDR3 DNA reads TGCGCCAGCAGCTCACCGGGACTAGCGAACACCGGGGAGCTGTTTTTT. Amino acid sequence: CASSSPGLANTGELFF.

J is TRBJ2-3 and V is TRBV25-1, with no clear D. The CDR3 extends over 15 amino acids. With 4 bases removed from V and 0 bases from J, the gap between germline ends came to 11 bases. In germline, CDR1 is MGHDK, CDR2 SYGVNS. CDR3 amino acids: CASSARYLSTDTQYF. The DNA of the CDR3 is TGTGCCAGCAGTGCCAGGTACCTCAGCACAGATACGCAGTATTTT.

This clone appeared once. The genes are TRBV12-5 and TRBJ1-5; D ambiguous. CDR1 and CDR2 from the germline V gene are LGHNT and FRNRAP. With 2 bases removed from V and 6 bases from J, the gap between germline ends came to 23 bases. The CDR3 extends over 18 amino acids. The CDR3 protein is CASGLKSAAVRAIQPQHF. CDR3 nucleotide sequence: TGTGCTAGTGGTTTGAAGTCGGCGGCCGTAAGAGCTATTCAGCCCCAGCATTTT.

The V gene is TRBV30, the J gene TRBJ1-6; D is undetermined. This CDR3 is built from 12 residues. V was pared by 3 bases and J by 9 bases, with 9 bases between. The germline V gene has CDR1 GTSNPN and CDR2 SVGIG (reference sequence). The CDR3 nucleotides are TGTGCCTGGAGCCACGGCTTTTCACCCCTCCACTTT. Its protein product is CAWSHGFSPLHF.

The chain couples TRBV5-1 to TRBJ2-1, with 8 bases lining up with TRBD1. Germline V gene lookup returns CDR1 SGHRS and CDR2 YFSETQ. The CDR3 is 14 residues long. Losses at the gene ends were 3 bases for V and 9 bases for J; bases not matched to a gene: 8. The CDR3 reads CASSSRTGFTEQFF. In DNA, the CDR3 is TGCGCCAGCAGCTCACGGACAGGGTTTACTGAGCAGTTCTTC.

The rearrangement joins TRBV10-3 to TRBJ2-3; 14 bases match TRBD2. Germline CDR1 ENHRY, CDR2 SYGVKD. The trim removed 3 bases at V and 2 bases at J, leaving 4 bases unmatched. This CDR3 is built from 17 residues. The CDR3: CAISDRTSGRSTDTQYF. CDR3 DNA sequence: TGTGCCATCAGTGACCGGACTAGCGGGAGGTCCACAGATACGCAGTATTTT.

This chain connects TRBV6-1 to TRBJ1-5; no definite D call. V lost 2 bases, J lost 3 bases, and 11 bases lay in between. CDR1 is MNHNS, CDR2 SASEGT, per germline. The CDR3 is made up of 15 amino acids. CDR3 sequence (DNA): TGTGCCAGCAGTGAAACCTTCGGGGTCAATCAGCCCCAGCATTTT. Amino acid sequence: CASSETFGVNQPQHF.

The rearrangement uses TRBV2 and TRBJ1-3, with D possibly matching TRBD1 (5 bases). In germline, CDR1 is SNHLY, CDR2 FYNNEI. The CDR3 is 17 amino acids. Trimming removed 1 base at V and 0 bases at J, with 13 bases between. CDR3 region: CASSEDGGFLSGNTIYF. The CDR3 nucleotides are TGTGCCAGCAGTGAAGATGGGGGGTTTCTCTCTGGAAACACCATATATTTT.